The present entry profiles one TCR beta chain with its context. CDR3 size: 16 residues. V trimming: 2 bases; J trimming: 7 bases; junction bases outside the gene matches: 10. Germline V gives CDR1 SGHAT, CDR2 FQNNGV. This entry comes from a study of T cell changes during pregnancy in multiple sclerosis. Only in-frame clones appear in the TCRdb table, and some are missing; sequencing was by immunoSEQ multiplex PCR. The data show about 120,000 clones, roughly 92% seen once. The specimen was peripheral blood, collected before pregnancy. This TCR came from a female donor with multiple sclerosis, enrolled in a pregnancy study. The gene calls are TRBV11-2 and TRBJ1-2; 10 bases fit TRBD1. CDR3: CASSLIKGTGASGYTF. DNA for the CDR3: TGTGCCAGCAGCTTAATTAAGGGGACAGGGGCCAGTGGCTACACCTTC.